The 5 T cell receptor beta chains given below trace back to one sample, sequenced in a study of blood T cells in healthy people across ages. Combining a sample-barcoded 5' primer with a J-beta primer mix, a second PCR ran for 7 to 11 cycles. Using its own MiXCR run on the 5' RACE reads, TCRdb lists one record per CDR3 protein. The sample yields fewer than 2 million distinct CDR3 sequences, more than 35% seen once. The material sequenced was blood. The receptor source for this set is a human donor in good health.

This clonotype came up many times. V is TRBV7-9 and J is TRBJ2-3; 8 bases line up with TRBD1. Germline values: CDR1 SEHNR, CDR2 FQNEAQ (reference sequence). The CDR3 totals 15 residues. J was trimmed by 10 bases and V by 6 bases; bases with no gene match: 15. CDR3 sequence: CASSPPGQGLPSQYF. CDR3 DNA sequence: TGTGCCAGCAGTCCGCCCGGACAGGGACTTCCATCGCAGTATTTT.

The V call is TRBV6-5, the J call TRBJ2-1, with 9 bases fitting TRBD1. J was trimmed by 9 bases and V by 2 bases; bases with no gene match: 8. Germline V gene lookup returns CDR1 MNHEY and CDR2 SVGAGI. The CDR3 totals 15 residues. Here the CDR3 DNA reads TGTGCCAGCAGTTACATAAACAGGGGGCGCGGTGAGCAGTTCTTC. Its protein product is CASSYINRGRGEQFF.

The CDR3 is CSASKLAEGETQYF. CDR3 in DNA: TGCAGTGCTTCCAAGCTAGCGGAGGGGGAGACCCAGTACTTC. This rearrangement joins TRBV20-1 to TRBJ2-5; 7 bases line up with TRBD2. The germline V gene encodes CDR1 DFQATT and CDR2 SNEGSKA (reference sequence). This CDR3 comprises 14 residues. V trimming: 5 bases; J trimming: 5 bases; junction bases outside the gene matches: 11.

The chain couples TRBV6-6 to TRBJ2-7; D is unclear. CDR1 is MNHNY, CDR2 SVGAGI, per germline (reference sequence). V lost 6 bases to trimming and J lost 6 bases, with 21 bases between them. This CDR3 region has 15 residues. CDR3 coding DNA: TGTGCCAGCAGACCCGGAAGAACCGCCTACTCCGAGCAGTACTTC. Encoded protein: CASRPGRTAYSEQYF.

This chain uses TRBV5-1 with TRBJ1-1, with 9 bases identical to TRBD1. V lost 0 bases and J lost 1; bases outside the gene matches: 13. Germline V gene lookup returns CDR1 SGHRS and CDR2 YFSETQ. CDR3 length: 19 residues. CDR3 loop: CASSLEGTGTPGGNTEAFF. CDR3 sequence (DNA): TGCGCCAGCAGCTTGGAAGGGACAGGGACCCCCGGAGGGAACACTGAAGCTTTCTTT.